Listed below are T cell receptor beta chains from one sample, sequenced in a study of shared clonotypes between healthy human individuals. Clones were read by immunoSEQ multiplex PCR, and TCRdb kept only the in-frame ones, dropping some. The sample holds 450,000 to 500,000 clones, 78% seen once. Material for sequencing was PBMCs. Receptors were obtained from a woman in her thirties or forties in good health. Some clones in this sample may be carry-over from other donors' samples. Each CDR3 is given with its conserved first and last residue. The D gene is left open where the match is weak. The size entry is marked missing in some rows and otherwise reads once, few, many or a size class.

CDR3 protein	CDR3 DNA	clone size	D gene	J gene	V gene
CASSRDRGTSEQYF	TGTGCCAGCAGTCGGGACAGGGGGACGAGCGAGCAGTACTTC	-	TRBD1	TRBJ2-7	TRBV6-1
CASSLARGKGQPQHF	TGTGCCAGCAGCTTAGCCAGGGGGAAGGGTCAGCCCCAGCATTTT	once	TRBD1	TRBJ1-5	TRBV11-2
CASMGGMNTEAFF	TGTGCCAGTATGGGGGGAATGAACACTGAAGCTTTCTTT	-	-	TRBJ1-1	TRBV19
CATSRDPRGNTEAFF	TGTGCCACCAGCAGAGATCCGCGGGGGAACACTGAAGCTTTCTTT	-	-	TRBJ1-1	TRBV15
CAWSENQETQYF	TGTGCCTGGAGTGAGAACCAAGAGACCCAGTACTTC	once	-	TRBJ2-5	TRBV30
CATTFSRNQPQHF	TGTGCCACCACTTTTAGTCGCAATCAGCCCCAGCATTTT	-	-	TRBJ1-5	TRBV10-3
CSVEGNSHYGYTF	TGCAGCGTTGAAGGGAATTCTCACTATGGCTACACCTTC	-	-	TRBJ1-2	TRBV29-1
CASSRDRGREGYTF	TGTGCCAGCAGTCGGGACAGGGGAAGGGAGGGCTACACCTTC	-	TRBD1	TRBJ1-2	TRBV2
CASSLLYEQYF	TGTGCCAGCAGTTTACTGTACGAGCAGTACTTC	-	-	TRBJ2-7	TRBV28
CATSRRTGEQFF	TGTGCCACCAGCCGTCGGACGGGCGAGCAGTTCTTC	-	-	TRBJ2-1	TRBV15
CASSLRGGIEAFF	TGTGCCAGCAGCTTAAGAGGGGGGATTGAAGCTTTCTTT	-	-	TRBJ1-1	TRBV7-3
CASSEARSYEQYF	TGTGCCAGCAGTGAAGCAAGGTCCTACGAGCAGTACTTC	-	-	TRBJ2-7	TRBV6-1
CASSLGTSGGETQYF	TGTGCCAGCAGCTTAGGGACTAGCGGGGGTGAGACCCAATACTTC	-	TRBD2	TRBJ2-5	TRBV7-9
CASSFQQGEQYF	TGTGCCAGCAGCTTCCAGCAGGGGGAGCAGTACTTC	-	-	TRBJ2-7	TRBV7-8
CSVGTGLAKNIQYF	TGCAGCGTCGGAACAGGGTTAGCCAAAAACATTCAGTACTTC	-	-	TRBJ2-4	TRBV29-1
CASQGSGRHNEQFF	TGCGCCAGTCAGGGAAGCGGGAGGCACAATGAGCAGTTCTTC	-	TRBD2	TRBJ2-1	TRBV10-1
CASSLRSGRAPEQFF	TGTGCCAGCAGCTTAAGGAGCGGGAGGGCCCCCGAGCAGTTCTTC	-	TRBD2	TRBJ2-1	TRBV5-4
CASSLALGVTNTDTQYF	TGTGCCAGCAGCCTGGCCCTTGGGGTAACTAACACAGATACGCAGTATTTT	-	-	TRBJ2-3	TRBV5-4
CASSFREGRENEQFF	TGTGCCAGCAGCTTCCGGGAGGGCCGTGAGAATGAGCAGTTCTTC	-	TRBD2	TRBJ2-1	TRBV7-2
CASSPWTGMNTEAFF	TGTGCCAGTAGTCCTTGGACAGGGATGAACACTGAAGCTTTCTTT	-	TRBD1	TRBJ1-1	TRBV19
CASSLVRKTEQFF	TGTGCCAGCAGCTTAGTGAGGAAGACTGAGCAGTTCTTC	few	-	TRBJ2-1	TRBV7-2
CASSSEGGLAGEYYEQYF	TGCGCCAGCAGCTCGGAGGGGGGACTAGCGGGAGAGTACTACGAGCAGTACTTC	-	TRBD2	TRBJ2-7	TRBV5-1
CASSQESGWLSDEQYF	TGTGCCAGCAGCCAGGAAAGCGGGTGGCTTTCGGACGAGCAGTACTTC	-	-	TRBJ2-7	TRBV14
CASSPVAENTGELFF	TGTGCCAGCAGCCCCGTGGCAGAGAACACCGGGGAGCTGTTTTTT	many	-	TRBJ2-2	TRBV7-3
CASSDGRVRGNTIYF	TGTGCCAGCAGTGACGGTAGGGTCCGCGGAAACACCATATATTTT	-	-	TRBJ1-3	TRBV6-4
CASTGQGARGEKLFF	TGTGCCAGCACGGGACAGGGGGCGAGGGGAGAAAAACTGTTTTTT	-	TRBD1	TRBJ1-4	TRBV2
CASSLVGRGYEQYF	TGTGCCAGCAGCCTAGTAGGAAGGGGCTACGAGCAGTACTTC	-	-	TRBJ2-7	TRBV27